The 16 T cell receptor beta chains below all came from one sample that was sequenced in a study of T cell repertoires in ileal Crohn's disease. Produced via immunoSEQ multiplex PCR; TCRdb's table is partial and in-frame only. In the table there are about 8,200 clones, around 74% of which are singletons. Sequenced sample: ileal tissue. Receptors were obtained from an adult with Crohn's disease.

The chain carries TRBV28 and TRBJ1-6, with D unclear. Per germline, CDR1 MDHEN and CDR2 SYDVKM. This CDR3 has 15 residues. V gave up 3 bases and J gave up 3 bases, with 9 bases separating them. DNA for the CDR3: TGTGCCAGCAGTTTCGAAAGTAGCTATAATTCACCCCTCCACTTT. Protein product: CASSFESSYNSPLHF. Full variable domain (outside the CDR3, taken from reference TRBV28 and TRBJ1-6): DVKVTQSSRYLVKRTGEKVFLECVQDMDHENMFWYRQDPGLGLRLIYFSYDVKMKEKGDIPEGYSVSREKKERFSLILESASTNQTSMYLCASSFESSYNSPLHFGNGTRLTVT.

J is TRBJ2-4 and V is TRBV19; 12 nucleotides line up with TRBD2. Trimming cost V 4 bases and J 1 base; bases outside gene matches: 11. The CDR3 spans 19 residues. CDR1 and CDR2 (germline): LNHDA, SQIVND (reference sequence). The DNA of the CDR3 is TGTGCCAGTAGTACCGCGGCTAGCGGGGGGGATCGGGCCAAAAACATTCAGTACTTC. It yields the protein CASSTAASGGDRAKNIQYF.

The J gene is TRBJ2-2, the V gene TRBV4-3; 7 bases align to TRBD1. CDR3 length: 13 amino acids. Germline CDR1 LGHNA, CDR2 YSLEER. V gave up 4 bases and J gave up 5 bases; unmatched junction bases: 1. CDR3: CASSPTGTGELFF. The CDR3 region has the DNA TGCGCCAGCAGCCCGACAGGGACCGGGGAGCTGTTTTTT.

The chain combines TRBV18 with TRBJ1-2; 12 nucleotides align to TRBD1. Germline CDR1 is KGHSH and CDR2 is LQKENI. J gave up 8 bases and V 6 bases, and 10 bases lay outside the gene matches. This CDR3 contains 15 residues. As DNA, the CDR3 is TGTGCCAGCTCCCCGGCCGGGACAGGGGGCCGGGGCTACACCTTC. Translating gives CASSPAGTGGRGYTF.

J is TRBJ2-2 and V is TRBV2, with D unresolved. The V and J ends lost 4 bases and 5 bases respectively, with 8 bases between them. The germline V gene encodes CDR1 SNHLY and CDR2 FYNNEI. This CDR3 has 13 amino acids. CDR3 sequence: CASSVAITGELFF. CDR3 in DNA: TGTGCCAGCAGTGTCGCTATTACCGGGGAGCTGTTTTTT.

The chain employs TRBV7-8 and TRBJ1-2, with D uncertain. V lost 5 bases and J lost 4, with 17 bases in between. Germline V gene sequence: CDR1 SGHVS, CDR2 FQNEAQ. This CDR3 is built from 15 residues. CDR3 in DNA: TGTGCCAGCAGCCTCGCAGTCGAGGGAGGCTATGGCTACACCTTC. Translated: CASSLAVEGGYGYTF.

This chain joins TRBV14 and TRBJ1-1, with 9 bases fitting TRBD1. The CDR3 contains 17 residues. V lost 3 bases and J lost 2; bases outside the gene matches: 10. Per germline, CDR1 SGHDN and CDR2 FVKESK. DNA for the CDR3: TGTGCCAGCAGCCAGACTTACAGGGGGCGCGGAAACACTGAAGCTTTCTTT. Translated, it gives CASSQTYRGRGNTEAFF.

V and J are TRBV7-9 and TRBJ2-7, with TRBD1 matching over 8 bases. There are 16 residues in the CDR3. The junction had 10 bases not matched to a gene; V was cut back by 5 bases and J by 1 base. Per germline, CDR1 SEHNR and CDR2 FQNEAQ (reference sequence). CDR3 protein: CASSPRTGRRSYEQYF. The CDR3 nucleotides are TGTGCCAGCAGCCCAAGGACAGGGAGGAGGTCCTACGAGCAGTACTTC. Full variable domain (remainder filled in from reference TRBV7-9 and TRBJ2-7): DTGVSQNPRHKITKRGQNVTFRCDPISEHNRLYWYRQTLGQGPEFLTYFQNEAQLEKSRLLSDRFSAERPKGSFSTLEIQRTEQGDSAMYLCASSPRTGRRSYEQYFGPGTRLTVT.

The rearrangement links TRBV11-2 to TRBJ2-7; D may be TRBD2 (5 bases). V lost 5 bases to trimming and J lost 0 bases, with 17 bases between them. Germline V gene sequence: CDR1 SGHAT, CDR2 FQNNGV. CDR3 length equals 16 residues. The CDR3 here is CASSAREGFSSYEQYF. The CDR3 DNA reads TGTGCCAGCAGCGCTCGGGAAGGGTTTAGCTCCTACGAGCAGTACTTC.

The gene calls are TRBV6-7 and TRBJ2-2; TRBD2 aligns across 15 bases. TRBV6-7 is an ORF, and what it does is uncertain. After removal of 5 bases from V and 6 bases from J, the junction contained 16 bases not matched to a gene. This CDR3 region has 20 residues. The CDR3 DNA reads TGTGCCAGCAGTGCCGTAGGACTAGCGGGGGGGTGCCAGTCCGCCGGGGAGCTGTTTTTT. It yields the protein CASSAVGLAGGCQSAGELFF.

Only a few counts were recorded for this clone. The chain joins TRBV6-1 to TRBJ1-1; D is unclear. The CDR3 totals 15 residues. Germline CDR1 and CDR2: MNHNS and SASEGT. V shed 6 bases and J shed 4 bases, with 18 bases lying between them. The CDR3: CASSDSRWSATEAFF. In DNA, the CDR3 is TGTGCCAGCAGCGACTCGCGTTGGAGCGCCACTGAAGCTTTCTTT.

V is TRBV16 and J is TRBJ2-7; D possibly corresponds to TRBD2 (6 bases). V lost 0 bases, J lost 6 bases, and 9 bases lay in between. CDR1 KGHSY and CDR2 FQNENV come from the germline V gene. This CDR3 contains 13 residues. CDR3 residues: CASSQSKAGEQYF. CDR3 DNA: TGTGCCAGCAGCCAATCAAAAGCGGGCGAGCAGTACTTC.

The V and J genes are TRBV29-1 and TRBJ1-1; D not certain. The V gene lost 5 bases and the J gene lost 0 bases, with 13 bases spanning the gap. This CDR3 region has 14 residues. The germline V gene has CDR1 SQVTM and CDR2 ANQGSEA. The CDR3 region is CSVKRDTLNTEAFF. Here the CDR3 DNA reads TGCAGCGTTAAAAGAGACACCTTGAACACTGAAGCTTTCTTT. The variable domain in full, with the rest retrieved from reference TRBV29-1 and TRBJ1-1, is SAVISQKPSRDICQRGTSLTIQCQVDSQVTMMFWYRQQPGQSLTLIATANQGSEATYESGFVIDKFPISRPNLTFSTLTVSNMSPEDSSIYLCSVKRDTLNTEAFFGQGTRLTVV.

This clone has just one count. The gene calls are TRBV12-2 and TRBJ2-7; the D call in the table, TRBD2, was not verified against the DNA. TRBV12-2 is labeled a pseudogene. The CDR3 covers 17 residues. The CDR3 DNA follows: TGTGCAAGTCGCTTAGGTCGTGTGTTAGCGGGGAATCGTGAGCAGTACTTC. Encoded protein: CASRLGRVLAGNREQYF.

V usage is TRBV10-3 and J usage is TRBJ2-5; D remains ambiguous. With 0 bases removed from V and 5 bases from J, the gap between germline ends came to 10 bases. CDR1 is ENHRY and CDR2 is SYGVKD in the germline V gene. The CDR3 covers 14 residues. In DNA, the CDR3 is TGTGCCATCAGTGAGTCGATCCTGCAGGAGACCCAGTACTTC. Translating it yields CAISESILQETQYF.

DNA for the CDR3: TGTGCCAGCAGTGGTGGAGCGGGGGGCACAGATACGCAGTATTTT. Residues: CASSGGAGGTDTQYF. This chain joins TRBV6-4 and TRBJ2-3, with TRBD2 matching 8 bases. With V trimmed by 4 bases and J by 1 base, 4 bases remained unmatched. Germline V gives CDR1 MRHNA, CDR2 SNTAGT. CDR3 length equals 15 residues.